This T cell receptor (beta chain) was captured by sequencing in a study of T cells in tuberculosis. Thawed, overnight-rested PBMC were stained with GMM-loaded CD1B tetramer, viability dye and anti-CD3, then sorted. C32 glucose monomycolate from Rhodococcus equi was loaded onto the CD1B tetramers. About 100,000 tetramer-negative cells were sorted from each donor. Germline V CDR1 and CDR2: SGHVS, FQNEAQ. Trimming removed 0 bases from V and 0 bases from J, with 8 bases in between. The CDR3 covers 15 residues. Clones were sequenced by immunoSEQ multiplex PCR, and TCRdb holds only the in-frame ones, with some missing. The sample gives 55,000 to 70,000 clones, around 81% of which show up once; 9.5% to 15% is in the top ten. Findings and limits, study-wide: The stringent gate may have excluded weak CD1B-GMM tetramer binders.

The genes are TRBV7-8 and TRBJ1-2; TRBD1 might be the D (6 bases). Material for sequencing was CD1b-GMM tetramer-negative cells sorted from PBMCs. The sequence was obtained from an adult woman with latent tuberculosis. As DNA, the CDR3 is TGTGCCAGCAGCTTAGCTACAGGGTCTAACTATGGCTACACCTTC. This sequence encodes CASSLATGSNYGYTF. Filled out from reference TRBV7-8 and TRBJ1-2, the complete variable domain reads GAGVSQSPRYKVAKRGQDVALRCDPISGHVSLFWYQQALGQGPEFLTYFQNEAQLDKSGLPSDRFFAERPEGSVSTLKIQRTQQEDSAVYLCASSLATGSNYGYTFGSGTRLTVV.